These 30 T cell receptor beta chains were sequenced from one sample in a study of CD8 T cells in Susac syndrome. Random hexamers were used to reverse transcribe an amount of about 0.45 to 1 ug RNA. In TCRdb, the immunoSEQ multiplex PCR reads were re-called with MiXCR into one record per CDR3 protein. The sample records roughly 300,000 distinct CDR3 sequences, approximately 81% being singletons. Material for sequencing was CD8+ T cells from PBMCs. The receptor set was obtained from a human donor with multiple sclerosis.

The chain has TRBV10-3 and TRBJ1-4, with D perhaps matching TRBD1 (6 bases). Germline V gene lookup returns CDR1 ENHRY and CDR2 SYGVKD. There are 16 residues in the CDR3. Trimming cost V 2 bases and J 1 base, with 11 bases left between them. In nucleotides, the CDR3 is TGTGCCATCAGTGAGACCGGAGGGGGAACTAATGAAAAACTGTTTTTT. It codes for CAISETGGGTNEKLFF.

The J gene is TRBJ1-3, the V gene TRBV6-6, with a possible D match to TRBD1 (5 bases). The germline gives CDR1 MNHNY, CDR2 SVGAGI (reference sequence). The CDR3 contains 15 residues. V was clipped by 0 bases and J by 4 bases, with 10 bases between them. The CDR3 DNA reads as TGTGCCAGCAGTTACTCGAGGGGAGGCGGAAACACCATATATTTT. Translation: CASSYSRGGGNTIYF.

The chain combines TRBV27 with TRBJ2-3; the D gene is possibly TRBD2 (6 bases). CDR3 length: 13 amino acids. V was clipped by 8 bases and J by 1 base, with 10 bases between them. Germline CDR1 reads MNHEY; CDR2 reads SMNVEV (reference sequence). CDR3: CASGTGGTDTQYF. The CDR3, as DNA: TGTGCCAGCGGGACGGGAGGCACAGATACGCAGTATTTT.

This clonotype was seen at least ten times. This rearrangement joins TRBV7-9 to TRBJ2-7; D not resolved. With 5 bases removed from V and 0 bases from J, the gap between germline ends came to 5 bases. Germline V gene lookup returns CDR1 SEHNR and CDR2 FQNEAQ (reference sequence). There are 12 residues in the CDR3. The CDR3 DNA sequence: TGTGCCAGCAGCCCCAGCTCCTACGAGCAGTACTTC. This translates into CASSPSSYEQYF.

This chain uses TRBV11-3 with TRBJ2-3; TRBD1 aligns across 8 bases. There are 15 residues in the CDR3. V was clipped by 1 base and J by 4 bases; unmatched bases: 4. Per germline, CDR1 SGHNT and CDR2 YENEEA. The CDR3 region has the DNA TGTGCCAGCAGCTTAGGGGTACAGGGGGCAGATACGCAGTATTTT. This gives the protein CASSLGVQGADTQYF.

V and J are TRBV2 and TRBJ2-2; D is possibly TRBD2 (5 bases). Trimming shortened V by 1 base and J by 4 bases, and 10 bases separated the two germline ends. The germline gives CDR1 SNHLY, CDR2 FYNNEI. This CDR3 region has 15 residues. The CDR3 here is CASSEGVGSTGELFF. DNA of the CDR3: TGTGCCAGCAGTGAAGGGGTTGGGAGCACCGGGGAGCTGTTTTTT.

The chain couples TRBV2 to TRBJ2-7; 8 positions match TRBD1. Trimming cost V 8 bases and J 2 bases; bases outside gene matches: 8. The CDR3 totals 14 residues. Germline V gene sequence: CDR1 SNHLY, CDR2 FYNNEI. Here the CDR3 DNA reads TGTGCCAGCCTTCAGGGGGCTGCGCCCTACGAGCAGTACTTC. This gives the protein CASLQGAAPYEQYF.

The chain carries TRBV20-1 and TRBJ2-3; 10 nucleotides agree with TRBD2. Germline V lookup: CDR1 DFQATT, CDR2 SNEGSKA (reference sequence). The CDR3 contains 15 residues. V lost 3 bases to trimming and J lost 3 bases; unmatched junction nucleotides: 6. The CDR3: CSASPLAGATDTQYF. The CDR3, as DNA: TGCAGTGCTAGTCCCCTAGCGGGAGCTACAGATACGCAGTATTTT.

This chain uses TRBV29-1 with TRBJ2-1; TRBD1 might be the D (6 bases). V was cut by 2 bases and J by 6 bases, with 8 bases left in between. The CDR3 spans 12 residues. Germline-derived CDR1 and CDR2 are SQVTM and ANQGSEA. CDR3 DNA sequence: TGCAGCGTTGAATCGGACAGCAATGAGCAGTTCTTC. Its translation is CSVESDSNEQFF.

J is TRBJ2-1 and V is TRBV2, with 10 positions matching TRBD1. Germline assignment: CDR1 SNHLY and CDR2 FYNNEI. V was pared by 7 bases and J by 7 bases, with 4 bases of the junction left unmatched. CDR3 length equals 13 residues. The CDR3 bases are TGTGCCAGCACCCCGGACAGGGGGAATGAGCAGTTCTTC. Protein: CASTPDRGNEQFF.

The chain joins TRBV20-1 to TRBJ2-7, with 8 nucleotides matching TRBD1. CDR1 is DFQATT and CDR2 is SNEGSKA in the germline V gene (reference sequence). The CDR3 is made up of 13 amino acids. V trimming: 6 bases; J trimming: 3 bases; junction bases outside the gene matches: 7. The CDR3 protein is CSAYDRGGYEQYF. In DNA, the CDR3 is TGCAGTGCCTATGACAGGGGAGGCTACGAGCAGTACTTC.

This clonotype was counted a few times. V and J are TRBV28 and TRBJ2-7; 8 bases fit TRBD1. The V gene's germline CDR1 is MDHEN and CDR2 SYDVKM. V lost 8 bases, J lost 4 bases, and 4 bases stayed unmatched. This CDR3 is built from 12 residues. CDR3 DNA sequence: TGTGCCAGCTATGACAGGGGATACGAGCAGTACTTC. Translation gives CASYDRGYEQYF.

The chain has TRBV27 and TRBJ2-1; tentative D call: TRBD2 (6 bases). Germline CDR1 is MNHEY and CDR2 is SMNVEV (reference sequence). CDR3 length: 18 amino acids. V lost 3 bases to trimming and J lost 0 bases, with 18 bases between them. The CDR3 is CASSFSTPRRGSYNEQFF. The CDR3, as DNA: TGTGCCAGCAGTTTTTCGACTCCTAGGCGGGGCTCCTACAATGAGCAGTTCTTC.

This sequence joins TRBV28 and TRBJ2-7; 8 bases are a match to TRBD1. V shed 5 bases, J shed 3 bases, and the junction held 15 bases outside the gene matches. CDR3 length: 17 residues. The germline gives CDR1 MDHEN, CDR2 SYDVKM. The CDR3 DNA reads TGTGCCAGCAGTCACCTTGCCCGGACAGGGCCATTCTACGAGCAGTACTTC. It yields the protein CASSHLARTGPFYEQYF.

The chain uses TRBV20-1 and TRBJ2-7; 10 positions agree with TRBD1. This CDR3 is 15 amino acids long. Trimming cost V 5 bases and J 4 bases; bases outside gene matches: 11. Germline V lookup: CDR1 DFQATT, CDR2 SNEGSKA (reference sequence). This chain's CDR3 is CSASLDRGLGYEQYF. The CDR3 region has the DNA TGCAGTGCTTCACTCGACAGGGGGCTTGGTTACGAGCAGTACTTC.

This sequence joins TRBV12-3 or TRBV12-4 and TRBJ2-7, with TRBD1 matching 9 bases. The CDR3 extends over 13 amino acids. With 7 bases clipped from V and 4 bases from J, the junction kept 5 bases outside the gene matches. The chain's CDR3 is CASMRDRGYEQYF. As DNA, the CDR3 is TGTGCCAGCATGAGAGACAGGGGGTACGAGCAGTACTTC.

The rearrangement joins TRBV2 to TRBJ2-1, with D perhaps assigned TRBD1 or TRBD2 (5 bases each). Germline lookup yields CDR1 SNHLY and CDR2 FYNNEI. This CDR3 has 18 amino acids. With 5 bases removed from V and 3 bases from J, the gap between germline ends came to 23 bases. CDR3: CASSTSRDGHGLYNEQFF. The CDR3 DNA follows: TGTGCCAGCAGTACATCCCGGGACGGGCACGGTCTCTACAATGAGCAGTTCTTC.

The CDR3 loop reads CASSLGGVAFF. CDR3 nucleotide sequence: TGTGCCAGCAGCTTGGGCGGGGTTGCTTTCTTT. The chain has TRBV5-5 and TRBJ1-1; D is unclear. The CDR3 is made up of 11 amino acids. Germline V CDR1 and CDR2: SGHKS, YYEKEE (reference sequence). The V end lost 0 bases, the J end lost 11 bases, and 8 bases lay between the germline ends.

This chain connects TRBV9 to TRBJ1-2; TRBD1 matches at 7 bases. CDR3 length: 11 amino acids. CDR1 and CDR2 from the germline V gene are SGDLS and YYNGEE. The V and J ends lost 7 bases and 8 bases, in that order; junction bases with no gene match: 5. CDR3 sequence (DNA): TGTGCCAGCGGGGACAGACCGGGCTACACCTTC. Its protein is CASGDRPGYTF.

V and J are TRBV3-1 and TRBJ1-3; the D is unclear. The CDR3 contains 15 residues. The V end lost 4 bases, the J end lost 4 bases, and 14 bases lay between the germline ends. CDR1 is LGHDT and CDR2 is YNNKEL in the germline V gene (reference sequence). As DNA, the CDR3 is TGTGCCAGCAGCCCTAGGGTCGGGGAGGGAAACACCATATATTTT. This codes for CASSPRVGEGNTIYF.

The chain joins TRBV7-9 to TRBJ2-1; no reliable D call. Per the germline V gene, CDR1 is SEHNR and CDR2 is FQNEAQ (reference sequence). This CDR3 is 12 amino acids long. V was shortened by 2 bases and J by 10 bases, with 9 bases between the two germline ends. The CDR3 coding sequence is TGTGCCAGCAGCTTAATGACTCTCGAGCAGTTCTTC. The encoded protein is CASSLMTLEQFF. Full variable domain (rest looked up from reference TRBV7-9 and TRBJ2-1): DTGVSQNPRHKITKRGQNVTFRCDPISEHNRLYWYRQTLGQGPEFLTYFQNEAQLEKSRLLSDRFSAERPKGSFSTLEIQRTEQGDSAMYLCASSLMTLEQFFGPGTRLTVL.

The chain couples TRBV27 to TRBJ2-6; D ambiguous. The ends were cut back, 2 bases at V and 0 bases at J, with 2 bases in the middle. This CDR3 comprises 14 residues. The germline V gene encodes CDR1 MNHEY and CDR2 SMNVEV (reference sequence). CDR3 nucleotides: TGTGCCAGCAGTTTACGCTCTGGGGCCAACGTCCTGACTTTC. Its translation: CASSLRSGANVLTF.

The chain combines TRBV2 with TRBJ2-2; D is unclear. Germline lookup yields CDR1 SNHLY and CDR2 FYNNEI. The germline V and J ends were trimmed by 7 bases and 0 bases, with 9 bases remaining between them. CDR3 length: 14 residues. CDR3 sequence (DNA): TGTGCCAGCAAGTGGCAGGCGAACACCGGGGAGCTGTTTTTT. This gives the protein CASKWQANTGELFF.

The chain has TRBV29-1 and TRBJ2-1, with D possibly being TRBD1 or TRBD2 (6 bases each). The CDR3 spans 17 residues. Germline lookup yields CDR1 SQVTM and CDR2 ANQGSEA. V lost 6 bases, J lost 2 bases, and 23 bases lay in between. The CDR3 region has the DNA TGCAGCGTCGTGGGGACCGGGGGCAGGGGTGCCTACAATGAGCAGTTCTTC. Amino acid sequence: CSVVGTGGRGAYNEQFF.

The CDR3 nucleotides are TGTGCCAGCGTGCTAGCGGGACCAAACAATGAGCAGTTCTTC. Its protein is CASVLAGPNNEQFF. This chain uses TRBV28 with TRBJ2-1; the match to TRBD2 covers 9 bases. This CDR3 comprises 14 residues. CDR1 is MDHEN and CDR2 is SYDVKM in the germline V gene. V gave up 8 bases and J gave up 5 bases; unmatched junction bases: 7.

This clonotype was observed a handful of times. This chain connects TRBV27 to TRBJ2-7; D not certain. With 3 bases removed from V and 3 bases from J, the gap between germline ends came to 9 bases. From germline, CDR1 is MNHEY and CDR2 SMNVEV (reference sequence). CDR3 length equals 13 residues. The CDR3 nucleotides read TGTGCCAGCAGTTTTGGCGTCATCTACGAGCAGTACTTC. Its translation: CASSFGVIYEQYF.

This clonotype has a single count. The chain recombines TRBV4-1 with TRBJ2-3, with 7 bases identical to TRBD2. CDR3 size: 13 residues. Germline V gene lookup returns CDR1 MGHRA and CDR2 YSYEKL. Trimming at V came to 4 bases and at J to 5 bases, leaving 3 bases not matched to a gene. CDR3 protein: CASSPPGGDTQYF. The CDR3 nucleotides are TGCGCCAGCAGCCCCCCGGGAGGAGATACGCAGTATTTT.

This sequence joins TRBV20-1 and TRBJ2-2, with TRBD1 matching over 8 bases. The CDR3 is 16 residues long. Trimming removed 1 base from V and 4 bases from J; junction bases left unmatched: 8. The germline V gene has CDR1 DFQATT and CDR2 SNEGSKA (reference sequence). This CDR3 is CSARARTGPFTGELFF. The CDR3 DNA follows: TGCAGTGCTAGAGCCAGGACAGGGCCGTTCACCGGGGAGCTGTTTTTT.

The chain combines TRBV28 with TRBJ2-7; 9 nucleotides line up with TRBD1. The CDR3 runs to 14 residues. Germline CDR1 reads MDHEN; CDR2 reads SYDVKM. J gave up 2 bases and V 8 bases, and 7 bases lay outside the gene matches. For the CDR3, the DNA is TGTGCCAGCTTCCCCAGGACAGGGGCCTACGAGCAGTACTTC. It yields the protein CASFPRTGAYEQYF.

The chain links TRBV19 to TRBJ1-6; no clear D. The CDR3 has 13 residues. The ends were cut back, 5 bases at V and 10 bases at J, with 12 bases in the middle. CDR1 and CDR2 (germline): LNHDA, SQIVND (reference sequence). The CDR3 DNA follows: TGTGCCAGTAGTGGGAACACCTTCTCACCCCTCCACTTT. It is translated as CASSGNTFSPLHF.